This T cell receptor (beta chain) derives from a study of regulatory T cells in long-lasting Graves disease. Study-wide results and limits: With persistent disease, TRBV28, TRBJ1-2 and TRBJ2-5 were the favored segments.

Indicated time point: newly diagnosed GD, antithyroid drugs for less than 3 months. PBMC-extracted RNA yielded the TCR library. Through Arm-PCR of CDR3 regions and iRepertoire HTBI primers, TCR beta libraries were built. TCRdb re-called the multiplex PCR reads through MiXCR, storing one row per CDR3 protein. The sample has about 430,000 distinct CDR3 sequences; around 16% are singletons. Germline V CDR1 and CDR2: SNHLY, FYNNEI. The length of the CDR3 is 13 residues. V gave up 8 bases and J gave up 0 bases, with 11 bases separating them. This clonotype has just a few counts. Its antigen is as yet unknown. These records were also assigned to another study, of T cells in Graves' hyperthyroidism and ophthalmopathy.

The receptor's source is a woman aged 40 to 50 with Graves disease. Specimen: peripheral blood mononuclear cells (PBMCs), collected at new diagnosis, from a patient treated with antithyroid drugs. The V and J genes are TRBV2 and TRBJ2-7, with TRBD2 as a possible D gene (5 bases). The CDR3 DNA is TGTGCCAGCGGAGGTAAGAGCTCCTACGAGCAGTACTTC. This sequence encodes CASGGKSSYEQYF.